This TCR beta chain was documented in a study of T-cell reconstitution after alpha-beta-depleted transplantation in children. Study findings and constraints: By one year post-transplant, T-cell counts and diversity largely arose from T cells that were newly produced. Several hundred expanded graft clones reportedly gave rise to the alpha-beta T cells present about two months after transplant.

It was with unique molecular identifiers that the TCRbeta library was prepared. TCRdb recomputed calls from the PCR reads with MiXCR, one row per CDR3 protein. The table records around 700,000 distinct CDR3 sequences, around 14% of them present only once. Germline V CDR1 and CDR2: MNHEY, SVGAGI. This CDR3 has 15 amino acids. The V end lost 2 bases, the J end lost 1 base, and 9 bases lay between the germline ends. This clonotype came up many times. Its matching antigen is unknown. The V call is TRBV6-5, the J call TRBJ2-4, with TRBD2 as a possible D gene (6 bases). The TCR comes from a girl under 10 years old with congenital amegakaryocytic thrombocytopenia, due to receive a stem cell transplant. The source was PBMCs, collected before TCRalphabeta/CD19-depleted stem cell transplant. In DNA, the CDR3 is TGTGCCAGCAGTTACCCGGGAGTCGCCAAAAACATTCAGTACTTC. It yields the protein CASSYPGVAKNIQYF.